The sequence of this T cell receptor beta chain was determined in a study of blood T cell repertoires in COVID-19. Germline V gives CDR1 SGDLS, CDR2 YYNGEE. The CDR3 is 15 residues long. V dropped 3 bases and J dropped 7; count of bases not matched to a gene: 6. Sequencing used immunoSEQ multiplex PCR; TCRdb keeps in-frame clones, though not all of them. The repertoire consists of some 120,000 clones, with less than 85% occurring once and the leading ten covering roughly 0.86%. Material: peripheral blood. This sequence was found in a human donor with acute or convalescent COVID-19. The donor label of this sample is uncertain. The gene calls are TRBV9 and TRBJ1-4, with TRBD1 matching 10 bases. The CDR3 DNA follows: TGTGCCAGCAGCGCCCGACAGGGGGCGGGTGAAAAACTGTTTTTT. Translating gives CASSARQGAGEKLFF.